The present entry profiles one T cell receptor beta chain with its context. Its specificity is not known. The record originates from a study of monozygotic twins with inflammatory bowel disease. Study results and limitations: Patient repertoires may carry noise from differing immunosuppressive treatments.

From its re-call of the 5' RACE reads, TCRdb lists each CDR3 protein once, without DNA. The sample totals 400,000 to 500,000 distinct CDR3 sequences. Whole-blood total RNA was extracted without T cell sorting. The CDR3 has 12 amino acids. In germline, CDR1 is ENHRY, CDR2 SYGVKD. The receptor's source is a human donor with ulcerative colitis or Crohn's disease, or a healthy co-twin of an affected twin (not recorded which). The sequenced material came from blood. This chain joins TRBV10-3 and TRBJ2-1. CDR3 in amino acids: CAISGGINEQFF.